Sequencing of this T cell receptor (beta chain) was carried out in a study of cytomegalovirus exposure and HLA in healthy donors. A multiplex PCR was run with 60 Vbeta primers and 13 Jbeta primers. Sequenced by immunoSEQ multiplex PCR; TCRdb stores in-frame clones only, minus some. The sample carries 150,000 to 200,000 clones, 75% to 85% recorded once. General study findings and limits: It was assumed in the presence/absence analyses that sequencing depth was roughly uniform across donors.

Healthy donors of bone marrow made up the group. CDR1 and CDR2 (germline): SGHAT, FQDESV (reference sequence). V was trimmed by 5 bases and J by 5 bases, leaving 12 bases between them. This CDR3 has 14 amino acids. This clone has a handful of counts. No antigen is known for it. The sample consisted of PBMCs. The TCR comes from a man between 18 and 29 years old in good health and CMV-seronegative. The chain links TRBV11-1 to TRBJ1-4; D possibly corresponds to TRBD1 (5 bases). CDR3 protein: CASSHSGGNEKLFF. The CDR3, as DNA: TGTGCCAGCAGCCACTCCGGGGGAAATGAAAAACTGTTTTTT.